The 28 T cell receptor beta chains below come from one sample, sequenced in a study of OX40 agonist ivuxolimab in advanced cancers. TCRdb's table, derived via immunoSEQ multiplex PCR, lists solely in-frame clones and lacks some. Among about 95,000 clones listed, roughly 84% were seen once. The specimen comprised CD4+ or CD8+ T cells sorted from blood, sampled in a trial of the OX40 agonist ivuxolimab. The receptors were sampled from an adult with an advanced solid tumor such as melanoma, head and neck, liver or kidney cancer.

The CDR3 protein is CASSGADRGLVETQYF. The CDR3 nucleotides are TGTGCCAGCAGTGGCGCGGACAGGGGGCTGGTAGAGACCCAGTACTTC. The chain links TRBV2 to TRBJ2-5, with TRBD1 identical over 11 bases. V was clipped by 4 bases and J by 4 bases; unmatched bases: 8. This CDR3 spans 16 amino acids. The germline V gene has CDR1 SNHLY and CDR2 FYNNEI.

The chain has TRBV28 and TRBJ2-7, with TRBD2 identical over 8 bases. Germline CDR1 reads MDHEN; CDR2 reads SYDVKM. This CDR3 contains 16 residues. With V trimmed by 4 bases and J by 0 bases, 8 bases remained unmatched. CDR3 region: CASSSHRGGPSYEQYF. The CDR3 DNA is TGTGCCAGCAGTTCCCACCGGGGGGGCCCCTCCTACGAGCAGTACTTC. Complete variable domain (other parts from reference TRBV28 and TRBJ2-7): DVKVTQSSRYLVKRTGEKVFLECVQDMDHENMFWYRQDPGLGLRLIYFSYDVKMKEKGDIPEGYSVSREKKERFSLILESASTNQTSMYLCASSSHRGGPSYEQYFGPGTRLTVT.

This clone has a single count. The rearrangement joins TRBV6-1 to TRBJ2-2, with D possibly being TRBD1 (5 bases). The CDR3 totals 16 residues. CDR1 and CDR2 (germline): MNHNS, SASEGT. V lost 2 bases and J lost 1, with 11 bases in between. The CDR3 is CASSEYDSENTGELFF. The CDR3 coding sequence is TGTGCCAGCAGTGAATACGACAGTGAGAACACCGGGGAGCTGTTTTTT.

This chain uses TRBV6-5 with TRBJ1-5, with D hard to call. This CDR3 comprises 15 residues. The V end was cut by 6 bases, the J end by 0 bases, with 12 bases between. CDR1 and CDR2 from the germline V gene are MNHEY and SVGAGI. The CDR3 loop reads CASSRSSYSNQPQHF. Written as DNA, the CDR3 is TGTGCCAGCAGCCGCAGTTCGTATAGCAATCAGCCCCAGCATTTT.

The CDR3 DNA sequence: TGTGCCAGTAGTATACGGGACAGGGTCAACGAGCAGTACTTC. The encoded protein is CASSIRDRVNEQYF. The chain recombines TRBV19 with TRBJ2-7; 9 bases match TRBD1. Trimming removed 2 bases from V and 5 bases from J; junction bases left unmatched: 4. This CDR3 comprises 14 residues. Germline V CDR1 and CDR2: LNHDA, SQIVND (reference sequence).

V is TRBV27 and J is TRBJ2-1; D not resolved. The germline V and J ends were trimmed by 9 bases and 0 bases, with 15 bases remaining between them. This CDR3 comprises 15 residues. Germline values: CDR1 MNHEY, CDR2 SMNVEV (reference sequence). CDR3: CASTVRKNSYNEQFF. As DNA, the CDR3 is TGTGCCAGTACAGTACGGAAGAACTCCTACAATGAGCAGTTCTTC.

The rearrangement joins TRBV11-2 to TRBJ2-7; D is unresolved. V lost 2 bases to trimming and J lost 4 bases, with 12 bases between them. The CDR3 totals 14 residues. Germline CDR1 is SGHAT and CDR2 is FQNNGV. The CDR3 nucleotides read TGTGCCAGCAGCTTATACCCAGGTCGTTACGAGCAGTACTTC. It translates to CASSLYPGRYEQYF.

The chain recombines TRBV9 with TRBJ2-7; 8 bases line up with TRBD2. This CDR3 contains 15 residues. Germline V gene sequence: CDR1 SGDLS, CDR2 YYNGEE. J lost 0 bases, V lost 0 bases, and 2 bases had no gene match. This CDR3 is CASSVESGSSYEQYF. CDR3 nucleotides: TGTGCCAGCAGCGTAGAAAGCGGGAGCTCCTACGAGCAGTACTTC.

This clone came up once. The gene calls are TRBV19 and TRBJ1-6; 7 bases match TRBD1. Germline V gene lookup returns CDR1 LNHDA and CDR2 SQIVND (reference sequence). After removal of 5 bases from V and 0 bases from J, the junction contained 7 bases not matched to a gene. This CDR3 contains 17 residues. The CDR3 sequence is CASSVRQGSSYNSPLHF. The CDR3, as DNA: TGTGCCAGTAGTGTAAGACAGGGAAGCTCCTATAATTCACCCCTCCACTTT. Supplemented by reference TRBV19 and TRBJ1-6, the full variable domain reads DGGITQSPKYLFRKEGQNVTLSCEQNLNHDAMYWYRQDPGQGLRLIYYSQIVNDFQKGDIAEGYSVSREKKESFPLTVTSAQKNPTAFYLCASSVRQGSSYNSPLHFGNGTRLTVT.

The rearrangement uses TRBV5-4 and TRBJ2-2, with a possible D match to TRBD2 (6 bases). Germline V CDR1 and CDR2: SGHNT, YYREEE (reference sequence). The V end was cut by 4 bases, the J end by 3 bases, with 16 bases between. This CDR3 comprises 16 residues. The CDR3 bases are TGTGCCAGCAGCACCTACCGGGACTCATACACCGGGGAGCTGTTTTTT. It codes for CASSTYRDSYTGELFF. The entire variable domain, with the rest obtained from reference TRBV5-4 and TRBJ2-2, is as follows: ETGVTQSPTHLIKTRGQQVTLRCSSQSGHNTVSWYQQALGQGPQFIFQYYREEENGRGNFPPRFSGLQFPNYSSELNVNALELDDSALYLCASSTYRDSYTGELFFGEGSRLTVL.

The chain's CDR3 is CASSDPYGYTF. The CDR3 coding sequence is TGTGCCAGCAGTGATCCGTATGGCTACACCTTC. The chain uses TRBV28 and TRBJ1-2; D gene unclear. Germline V gives CDR1 MDHEN, CDR2 SYDVKM. CDR3 length: 11 amino acids. V shed 5 bases and J shed 5 bases, with 6 bases lying between them.

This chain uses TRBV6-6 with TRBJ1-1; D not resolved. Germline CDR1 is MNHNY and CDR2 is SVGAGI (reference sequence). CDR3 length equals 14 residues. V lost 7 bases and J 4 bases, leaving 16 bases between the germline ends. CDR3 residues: CASTPQKVGTEAFF. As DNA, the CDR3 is TGTGCCAGCACCCCTCAGAAGGTGGGCACTGAAGCTTTCTTT.

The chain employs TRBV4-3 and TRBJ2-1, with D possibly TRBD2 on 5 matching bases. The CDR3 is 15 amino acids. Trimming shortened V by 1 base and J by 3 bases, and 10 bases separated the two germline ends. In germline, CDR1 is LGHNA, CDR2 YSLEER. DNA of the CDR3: TGCGCCAGCAGCCAAGCCGGAAGCGGCTACAATGAGCAGTTCTTC. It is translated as CASSQAGSGYNEQFF.

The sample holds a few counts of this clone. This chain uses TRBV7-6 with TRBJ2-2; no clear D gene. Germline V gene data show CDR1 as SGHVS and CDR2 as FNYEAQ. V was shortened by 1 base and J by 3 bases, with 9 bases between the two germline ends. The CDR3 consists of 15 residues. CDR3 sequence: CASSLVLADTGELFF. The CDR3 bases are TGTGCCAGCAGCTTAGTCTTGGCGGACACCGGGGAGCTGTTTTTT.

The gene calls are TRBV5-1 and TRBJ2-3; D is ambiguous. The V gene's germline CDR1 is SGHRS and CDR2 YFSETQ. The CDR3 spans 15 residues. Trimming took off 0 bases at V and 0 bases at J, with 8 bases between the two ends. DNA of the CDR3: TGCGCCAGCAGCTTGGCGAGTCGTAGCACAGATACGCAGTATTTT. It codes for CASSLASRSTDTQYF.

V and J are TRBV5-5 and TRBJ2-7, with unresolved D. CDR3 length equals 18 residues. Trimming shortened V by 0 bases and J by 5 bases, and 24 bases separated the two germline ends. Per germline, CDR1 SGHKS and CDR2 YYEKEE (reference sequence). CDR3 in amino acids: CASSLASGSTGTKDEQYF. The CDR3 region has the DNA TGTGCCAGCAGCTTGGCCTCGGGTTCGACCGGTACTAAGGACGAGCAGTACTTC.

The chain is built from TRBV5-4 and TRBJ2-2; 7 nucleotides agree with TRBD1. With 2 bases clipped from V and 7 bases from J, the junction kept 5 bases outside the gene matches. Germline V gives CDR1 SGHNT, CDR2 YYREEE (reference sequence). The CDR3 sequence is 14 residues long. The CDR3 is CASSFEGADGELFF. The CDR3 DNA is TGTGCCAGCAGCTTCGAGGGGGCTGACGGGGAGCTGTTTTTT. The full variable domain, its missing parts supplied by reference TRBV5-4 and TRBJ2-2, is ETGVTQSPTHLIKTRGQQVTLRCSSQSGHNTVSWYQQALGQGPQFIFQYYREEENGRGNFPPRFSGLQFPNYSSELNVNALELDDSALYLCASSFEGADGELFFGEGSRLTVL.

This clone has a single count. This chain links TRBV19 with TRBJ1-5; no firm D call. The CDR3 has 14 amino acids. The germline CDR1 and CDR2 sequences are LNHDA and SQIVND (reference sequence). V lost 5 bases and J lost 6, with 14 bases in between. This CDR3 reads CASSLAKRSQPQHF. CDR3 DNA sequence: TGTGCCAGTAGTCTTGCCAAAAGGAGTCAGCCCCAGCATTTT. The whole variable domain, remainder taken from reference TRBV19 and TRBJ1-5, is DGGITQSPKYLFRKEGQNVTLSCEQNLNHDAMYWYRQDPGQGLRLIYYSQIVNDFQKGDIAEGYSVSREKKESFPLTVTSAQKNPTAFYLCASSLAKRSQPQHFGDGTRLSIL.

The CDR3 sequence: CASSLAAYNEQFF. CDR3 DNA: TGTGCCAGCAGCTTAGCGGCCTACAATGAGCAGTTCTTC. The rearrangement links TRBV27 to TRBJ2-1; tentative D call: TRBD2 (6 bases). V was shortened by 6 bases and J by 2 bases, with 8 bases between the two germline ends. The CDR3 covers 13 residues. The germline CDR1 and CDR2 sequences are MNHEY and SMNVEV (reference sequence).

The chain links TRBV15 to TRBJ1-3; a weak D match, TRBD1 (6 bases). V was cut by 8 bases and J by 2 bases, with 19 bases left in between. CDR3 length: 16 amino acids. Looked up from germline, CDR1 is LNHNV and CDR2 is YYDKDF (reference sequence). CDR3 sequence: CATSRETGLAGNTIYF. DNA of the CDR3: TGTGCCACCTCAAGGGAGACAGGTCTGGCTGGAAACACCATATATTTT.

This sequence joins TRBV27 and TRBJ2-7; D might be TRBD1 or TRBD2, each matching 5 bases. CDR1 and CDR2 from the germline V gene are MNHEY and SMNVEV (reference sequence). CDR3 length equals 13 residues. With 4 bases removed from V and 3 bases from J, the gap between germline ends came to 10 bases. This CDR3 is CASSSVGRYEQYF. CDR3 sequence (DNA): TGTGCCAGCAGTTCAGTGGGACGCTACGAGCAGTACTTC.

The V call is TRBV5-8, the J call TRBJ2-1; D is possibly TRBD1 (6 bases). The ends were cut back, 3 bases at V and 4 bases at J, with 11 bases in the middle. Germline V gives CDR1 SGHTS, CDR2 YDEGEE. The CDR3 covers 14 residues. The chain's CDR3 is CASSWEQGYNEQFF. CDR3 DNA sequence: TGTGCCAGCAGCTGGGAACAGGGTTACAATGAGCAGTTCTTC. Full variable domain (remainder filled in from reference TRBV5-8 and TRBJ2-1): EAGVTQSPTHLIKTRGQQATLRCSPISGHTSVYWYQQALGLGLQFLLWYDEGEERNRGNFPPRFSGRQFPNYSSELNVNALELEDSALYLCASSWEQGYNEQFFGPGTRLTVL.

CDR3 coding DNA: TGTGCCAGCAGCTTAGTATCCAGCGGGAGAAATCAGCAGTACTTC. It codes for CASSLVSSGRNQQYF. The genes are TRBV11-3 and TRBJ2-7, with TRBD2 matching over 8 bases. The trim removed 1 base at V and 8 bases at J, leaving 10 bases unmatched. CDR1 is SGHNT, CDR2 YENEEA, per germline. The CDR3 contains 15 residues.

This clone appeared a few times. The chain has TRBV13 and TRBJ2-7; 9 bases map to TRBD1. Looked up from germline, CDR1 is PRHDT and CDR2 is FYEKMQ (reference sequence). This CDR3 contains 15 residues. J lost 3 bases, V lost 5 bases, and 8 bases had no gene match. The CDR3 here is CASSPLRDRDYEQYF. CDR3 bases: TGTGCCAGCAGCCCCCTCCGGGACAGGGACTACGAGCAGTACTTC.

CDR3 sequence reads: CASSPVGVGYEQYF. The CDR3 nucleotides are TGTGCCAGCAGTCCAGTAGGGGTGGGATACGAGCAGTACTTC. The chain carries TRBV27 and TRBJ2-7, with a weak D call TRBD1 (5 bases). V gave up 5 bases and J gave up 4 bases, with 15 bases separating them. The CDR3 consists of 14 residues. In germline, CDR1 is MNHEY, CDR2 SMNVEV (reference sequence).

This CDR3 is CASTQTGDTDTQYF. CDR3 DNA: TGTGCCAGCACCCAGACGGGAGACACAGATACGCAGTATTTT. The chain employs TRBV6-5 and TRBJ2-3; D might be TRBD2 (6 bases). Trimming shortened V by 7 bases and J by 2 bases, and 13 bases separated the two germline ends. CDR3 size: 14 residues. Germline assignment: CDR1 MNHEY and CDR2 SVGAGI.

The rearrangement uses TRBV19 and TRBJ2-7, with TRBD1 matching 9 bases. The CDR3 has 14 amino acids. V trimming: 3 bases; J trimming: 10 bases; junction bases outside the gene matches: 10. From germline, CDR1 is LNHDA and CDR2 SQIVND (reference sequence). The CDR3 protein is CASSMQSRDREQYF. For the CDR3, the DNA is TGTGCCAGTAGTATGCAGTCCCGGGACAGGGAACAGTACTTC.

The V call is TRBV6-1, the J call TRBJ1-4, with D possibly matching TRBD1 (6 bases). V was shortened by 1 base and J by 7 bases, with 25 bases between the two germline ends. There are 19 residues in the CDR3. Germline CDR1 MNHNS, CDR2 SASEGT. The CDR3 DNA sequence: TGTGCCAGCAGTGAAGGTCCACGGGGGGGCACGGGGCGGTTTGAAAAACTGTTTTTT. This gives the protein CASSEGPRGGTGRFEKLFF.